The 10 T cell receptor beta chains listed next were all sequenced from one sample in a study of T-cell memory formation after mild COVID-19. TCRdb re-analysed the 5' RACE reads in MiXCR, keeping a single row per CDR3 protein. The sample shows approximately 400,000 distinct CDR3 sequences, approximately 19% of them seen only once. The sample consisted of PBMCs or a T cell subset sorted from them (not recorded which). The source is a man aged 18 to 30 who had mild COVID-19 (a few samples of this study predate the infection). Cell type and time point are not known.

V gene TRBV7-8 combines with J gene TRBJ2-1; TRBD2 matches at 10 bases. Germline CDR1 reads SGHVS; CDR2 reads FQNEAQ. This CDR3 has 15 residues. Trimming removed 3 bases from V and 7 bases from J; junction bases left unmatched: 6. DNA for the CDR3: TGTGCCAGCAGCTTGCTAGCGGGAGAAATGAATGAGCAGTTCTTC. It yields the protein CASSLLAGEMNEQFF.

This clonotype was picked up a small number of times. This sequence joins TRBV9 and TRBJ1-5; D not certain. The CDR3 is 14 amino acids. Germline loops: CDR1 SGDLS, CDR2 YYNGEE. V gave up 4 bases and J gave up 5 bases, with 13 bases separating them. The CDR3 bases are TGTGCCAGCAGCCTCTACTCGGAGGATCAGCCCCAGCATTTT. Translating gives CASSLYSEDQPQHF.

The CDR3 region is CASRTGTLNTGELFF. The CDR3 coding sequence is TGTGCCAGCAGGACCGGGACCCTGAACACCGGGGAGCTGTTTTTT. This chain joins TRBV11-2 and TRBJ2-2, with D perhaps TRBD1 or TRBD2 (5 bases each). V lost 6 bases and J lost 1, with 12 bases in between. The CDR3 extends over 15 amino acids. Germline V gene sequence: CDR1 SGHAT, CDR2 FQNNGV.

This clonotype has more than one count but fewer than ten. V and J are TRBV23-1 and TRBJ1-6, with 9 bases fitting TRBD1. TRBV23-1 is an open reading frame, and its role is uncertain. The CDR3 extends over 14 amino acids. J lost 14 bases, V lost 4 bases, and 9 bases had no gene match. The CDR3 coding sequence is TGCGCCAGCAGTCCCCCACAGGGGGCTCGGGCCCTCCACTTT. It codes for CASSPPQGARALHF.

This clonotype has just a few counts. The chain recombines TRBV7-2 with TRBJ1-5; perhaps TRBD1 as D (6 bases). The ends were cut back, 1 base at V and 6 bases at J, with 16 bases in the middle. The CDR3 is 16 amino acids. Germline V gene sequence: CDR1 SGHTA, CDR2 FQGNSA. The CDR3 bases are TGTGCCAGCAGCTTAGTTGCGGGGGCGCCGGGTCAGCCCCAGCATTTT. It is translated as CASSLVAGAPGQPQHF.

The chain couples TRBV19 to TRBJ1-5; D is unresolved. The CDR3 has 16 residues. Germline V gene sequence: CDR1 LNHDA, CDR2 SQIVND (reference sequence). V was clipped by 3 bases and J by 3 bases, with 15 bases between them. The CDR3 nucleotides read TGTGCCAGTAGTATGAAGTGGGCCTTGGACAATCAGCCCCAGCATTTT. This codes for CASSMKWALDNQPQHF.

This clonotype occurred a few times. The chain carries TRBV2 and TRBJ1-6, with a tentative D call TRBD1 (6 bases). The CDR3 has 14 amino acids. V was cut by 6 bases and J by 9 bases, with 15 bases left in between. CDR1 is SNHLY and CDR2 is FYNNEI in the germline V gene. For the CDR3, the DNA is TGTGCCAGCAGGGTCCAGGGGCTAGGTTCACCCCTCCACTTT. Amino acids: CASRVQGLGSPLHF.

The chain joins TRBV5-1 to TRBJ2-5; D possibly matches TRBD1 or TRBD2 (6 bases each). The germline V gene has CDR1 SGHRS and CDR2 YFSETQ. This CDR3 has 15 amino acids. The V gene lost 4 bases and the J gene lost 1 base, with 14 bases spanning the gap. CDR3 coding DNA: TGCGCCAGCAGCGGGGGGCGATACGTCCAAGAGACCCAGTACTTC. This sequence encodes CASSGGRYVQETQYF.

There are many counts of this clonotype. The CDR3 reads CSARAPRLTDTQYF. CDR3 sequence (DNA): TGCAGTGCTAGAGCCCCTCGGTTGACAGATACGCAGTATTTT. The chain combines TRBV20-1 with TRBJ2-3, with D unresolved. V was shortened by 1 base and J by 3 bases, with 11 bases between the two germline ends. This CDR3 has 14 amino acids. From germline, CDR1 is DFQATT and CDR2 SNEGSKA (reference sequence).

The chain couples TRBV21-1 to TRBJ1-2; TRBD1, as called in the table, went unchecked against the DNA. TRBV21-1 is a pseudogene. The CDR3 contains 18 residues. The DNA of the CDR3 is TGTGCCAGCAGCAACCTCAAAGGGGGTGGGAACCTTAACTATGGCTACACCTTC. It encodes CASSNLKGGGNLNYGYTF.